The clone carrying this T cell receptor (beta chain) was found many times. Its matching antigen is unknown. The sample is drawn from a study of T cell repertoires in cytomegalovirus infection. Study in general: It was the public TCR beta signatures that indicated both CMV infection and matching HLA type.

TCRdb passed the reads through MiXCR, listing each CDR3 protein once. This table has about 190,000 distinct CDR3 sequences, about 30% appearing once. The study's findings and limits: Individuals carrying CMV plus the relevant HLA were identified by cumulative frequency of public TCR beta families.

The germline V and J ends were trimmed by 1 base and 0 bases, with 13 bases remaining between them. The CDR3 runs 16 residues. From germline, CDR1 is SGHTA and CDR2 FQGNSA. This clonotype originated in a human donor in good health (CMV status not recorded). Some clones in this sample may be carry-over from other donors' samples. V and J are TRBV7-2 and TRBJ2-7, with unresolved D. What was sequenced was PBMCs. This CDR3 reads CASSLGPSRSSYEQYF. CDR3 DNA sequence: TGTGCCAGCAGCTTAGGTCCTTCAAGGAGCTCCTACGAGCAGTACTTC.